This paragraph covers one T cell receptor (beta chain) sequence. The data belong to a study of T cell changes during pregnancy in multiple sclerosis. Sequencing used immunoSEQ multiplex PCR; TCRdb keeps in-frame clones, though not all of them. Seen here are some 100,000 clones, approximately 92% observed once, and the top ten hold approximately 1.2%. The CDR3 extends over 16 amino acids. The ends lost 0 bases at V and 3 bases at J; junction bases unmatched: 5. Looked up from germline, CDR1 is MNHNS and CDR2 is SASEGT. The source of this sequence is a female donor with multiple sclerosis, enrolled in a pregnancy study. This rearrangement joins TRBV6-1 to TRBJ2-3; TRBD1 matches at 8 bases. Material: peripheral blood, obtained in the second trimester of pregnancy. Written as DNA, the CDR3 is TGTGCCAGCAGTGAAGCCCCAGGGGGCAGGACAGATACGCAGTATTTT. Translated: CASSEAPGGRTDTQYF.